This T cell receptor beta chain was captured by sequencing in a study of Tregs in tolerant kidney transplant recipients. Study-level results: Expanding Tregs on activated donor B cells appeared to best identify donor-specific TCRbeta clones. Tolerant patients' donor-specific Tregs expanded beyond overall Tregs, suggesting antigen-driven growth.

Concerning this clone itself: The antigen is unknown.

Related graft donors supplied nonmyeloablative bone marrow transplants, and mixed chimerism was transient. The ends lost 3 bases at V and 0 bases at J; junction bases unmatched: 5. The germline CDR1 and CDR2 sequences are SGHNT and YYREEE (reference sequence). The CDR3 loop spans 16 amino acids. The table came from immunoSEQ multiplex PCR; TCRdb's copy has only in-frame clones and leaves some out. The sample lists tens of thousands of clones; 93% were seen once. The rearrangement links TRBV5-4 to TRBJ2-3, with 9 bases aligning to TRBD1. The TCR comes from a human patient who received a combined kidney and bone marrow transplant. A share of the T cells may be of graft donor origin. The starting material was CD4+ T cells from blood (PBMCs), obtained 12 months after the transplant. The CDR3 nucleotides are TGTGCCAGCAGCTCAAACAGGGGGCTTAGCACAGATACGCAGTATTTT. It is translated as CASSSNRGLSTDTQYF.